This T cell receptor (beta chain) comes out of a study of tumour-infiltrating T cells in Burkitt lymphoma. Across the study: The Burkitt lymphoma cohort spanned all epidemiological subtypes. Overall and progression-free survival were predicted by productive clonality.

Study-wide findings and caveats: Public clonotypes, several, appeared across numerous Burkitt lymphoma patients.

Only in-frame clones appear in the TCRdb table, and some are missing; sequencing was by immunoSEQ multiplex PCR. The sample consists of tens of thousands of clones, more than 25% of them appearing once. CDR1 is SQVTM, CDR2 ANQGSEA, per germline. The CDR3 is 14 residues long. The V end lost 7 bases, the J end lost 10 bases, and 24 bases lay between the germline ends. As for this clone: The antigen is undetermined.

The receptor was isolated from a human donor with Burkitt lymphoma. The sample taken for sequencing was tumor tissue. V and J are TRBV29-1 and TRBJ2-3; D possibly matches TRBD1 or TRBD2 (5 bases each). Written as DNA, the CDR3 is TGCAGCGCGACTGGGGGAGAGGGGCGGCAGGCGCAGTATTTT. Protein: CSATGGEGRQAQYF.